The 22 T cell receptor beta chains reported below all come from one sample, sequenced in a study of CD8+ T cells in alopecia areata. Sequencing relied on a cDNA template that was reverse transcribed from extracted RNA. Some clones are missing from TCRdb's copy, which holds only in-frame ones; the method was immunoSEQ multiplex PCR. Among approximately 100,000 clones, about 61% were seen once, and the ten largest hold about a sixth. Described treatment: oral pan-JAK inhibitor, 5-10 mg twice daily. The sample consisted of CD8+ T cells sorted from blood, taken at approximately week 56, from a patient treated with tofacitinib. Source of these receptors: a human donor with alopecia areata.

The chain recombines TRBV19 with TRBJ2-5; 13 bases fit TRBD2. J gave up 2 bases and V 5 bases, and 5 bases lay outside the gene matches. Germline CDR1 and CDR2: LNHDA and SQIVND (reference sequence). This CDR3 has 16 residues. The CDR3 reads CASSPGLAGQQETQYF. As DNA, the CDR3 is TGTGCCAGTAGTCCGGGACTAGCGGGACAACAAGAGACCCAGTACTTC.

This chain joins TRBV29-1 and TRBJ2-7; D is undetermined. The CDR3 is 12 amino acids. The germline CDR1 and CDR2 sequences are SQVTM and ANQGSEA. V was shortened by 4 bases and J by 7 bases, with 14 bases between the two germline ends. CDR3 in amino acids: CSVVQGPQEQYF. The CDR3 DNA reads TGCAGCGTTGTACAAGGGCCTCAAGAGCAGTACTTC.

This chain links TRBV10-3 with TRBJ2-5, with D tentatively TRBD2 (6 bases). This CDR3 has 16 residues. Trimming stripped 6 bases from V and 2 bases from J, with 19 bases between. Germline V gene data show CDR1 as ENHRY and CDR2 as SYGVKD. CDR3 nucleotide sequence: TGTGCCATCAGGGGTCTTGAACGAGGGACTCAAGAGACCCAGTACTTC. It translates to CAIRGLERGTQETQYF.

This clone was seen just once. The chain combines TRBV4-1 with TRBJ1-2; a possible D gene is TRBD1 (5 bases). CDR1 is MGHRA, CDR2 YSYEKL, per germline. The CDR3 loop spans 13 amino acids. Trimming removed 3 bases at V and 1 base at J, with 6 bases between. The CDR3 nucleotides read TGCGCCAGCAGCCAGCAGGGTAACTATGGCTACACCTTC. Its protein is CASSQQGNYGYTF.

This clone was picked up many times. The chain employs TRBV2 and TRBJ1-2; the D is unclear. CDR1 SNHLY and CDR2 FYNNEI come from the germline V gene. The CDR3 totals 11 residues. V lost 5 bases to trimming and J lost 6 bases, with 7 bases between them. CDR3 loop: CASSRVDGYTF. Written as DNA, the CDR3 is TGTGCCAGCAGTAGGGTTGATGGCTACACCTTC.

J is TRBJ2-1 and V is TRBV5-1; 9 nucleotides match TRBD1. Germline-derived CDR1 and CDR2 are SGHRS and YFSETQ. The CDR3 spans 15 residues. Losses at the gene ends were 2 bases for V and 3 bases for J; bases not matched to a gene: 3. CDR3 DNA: TGCGCCAGCAGCTTAACAGGGGGCGACTACAATGAGCAGTTCTTC. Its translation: CASSLTGGDYNEQFF.

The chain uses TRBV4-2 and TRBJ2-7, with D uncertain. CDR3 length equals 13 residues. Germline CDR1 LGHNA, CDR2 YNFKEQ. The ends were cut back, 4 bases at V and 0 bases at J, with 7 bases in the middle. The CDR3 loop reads CASSPADSYEQYF. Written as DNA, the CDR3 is TGTGCCAGCAGCCCTGCAGACTCCTACGAGCAGTACTTC.

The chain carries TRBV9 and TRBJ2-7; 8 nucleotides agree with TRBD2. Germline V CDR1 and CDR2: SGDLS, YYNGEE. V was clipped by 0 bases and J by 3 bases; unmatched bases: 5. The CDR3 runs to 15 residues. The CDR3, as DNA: TGTGCCAGCAGCGTAGCTGATAGCGGGGACTACGAGCAGTACTTC. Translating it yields CASSVADSGDYEQYF.

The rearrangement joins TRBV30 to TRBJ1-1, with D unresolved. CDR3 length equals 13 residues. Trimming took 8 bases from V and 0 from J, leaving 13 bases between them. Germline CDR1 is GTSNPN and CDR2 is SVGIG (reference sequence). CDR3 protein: CAGGGEMNTEAFF. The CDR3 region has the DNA TGTGCCGGTGGCGGGGAAATGAACACTGAAGCTTTCTTT.

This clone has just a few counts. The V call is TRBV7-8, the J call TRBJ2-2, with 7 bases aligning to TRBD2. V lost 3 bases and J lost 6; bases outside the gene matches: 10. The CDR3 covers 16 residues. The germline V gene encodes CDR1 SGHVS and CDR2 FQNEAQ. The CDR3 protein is CASSFDGGSGAGELFF. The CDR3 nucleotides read TGTGCCAGCAGCTTTGATGGCGGGAGCGGAGCCGGGGAGCTGTTTTTT. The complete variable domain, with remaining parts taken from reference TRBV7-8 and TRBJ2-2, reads GAGVSQSPRYKVAKRGQDVALRCDPISGHVSLFWYQQALGQGPEFLTYFQNEAQLDKSGLPSDRFFAERPEGSVSTLKIQRTQQEDSAVYLCASSFDGGSGAGELFFGEGSRLTVL.

Here the CDR3 reads CASSSLPGQSTDTQYF. CDR3 coding DNA: TGTGCCAGCAGCTCCCTTCCTGGACAGAGCACAGATACGCAGTATTTT. V gene TRBV7-8 combines with J gene TRBJ2-3, with TRBD1 as a possible D gene (6 bases). V lost 4 bases and J lost 0, with 14 bases in between. Looked up from germline, CDR1 is SGHVS and CDR2 is FQNEAQ. The CDR3 covers 16 residues. The entire variable domain, with the rest obtained from reference TRBV7-8 and TRBJ2-3, is as follows: GAGVSQSPRYKVAKRGQDVALRCDPISGHVSLFWYQQALGQGPEFLTYFQNEAQLDKSGLPSDRFFAERPEGSVSTLKIQRTQQEDSAVYLCASSSLPGQSTDTQYFGPGTRLTVL.

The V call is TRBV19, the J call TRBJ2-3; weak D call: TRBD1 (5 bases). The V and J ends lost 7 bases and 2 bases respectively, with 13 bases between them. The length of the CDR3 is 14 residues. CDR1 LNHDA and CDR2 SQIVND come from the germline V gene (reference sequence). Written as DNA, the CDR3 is TGTGCCAGTATAGCAGGGCTTTCCACAGATACGCAGTATTTT. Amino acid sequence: CASIAGLSTDTQYF.

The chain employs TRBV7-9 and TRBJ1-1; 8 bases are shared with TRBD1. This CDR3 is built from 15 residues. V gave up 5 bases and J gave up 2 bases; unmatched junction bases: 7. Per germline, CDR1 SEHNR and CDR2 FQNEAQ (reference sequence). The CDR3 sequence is CASSPGTGPNTEAFF. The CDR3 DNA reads TGTGCCAGCAGCCCCGGGACAGGTCCCAACACTGAAGCTTTCTTT.

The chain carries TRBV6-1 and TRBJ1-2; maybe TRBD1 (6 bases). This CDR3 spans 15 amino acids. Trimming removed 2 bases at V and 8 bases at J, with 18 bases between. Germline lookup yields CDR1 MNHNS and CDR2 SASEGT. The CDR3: CASSEWAGDYRGYTF. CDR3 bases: TGTGCCAGCAGTGAATGGGCAGGGGATTATCGCGGCTACACCTTC.

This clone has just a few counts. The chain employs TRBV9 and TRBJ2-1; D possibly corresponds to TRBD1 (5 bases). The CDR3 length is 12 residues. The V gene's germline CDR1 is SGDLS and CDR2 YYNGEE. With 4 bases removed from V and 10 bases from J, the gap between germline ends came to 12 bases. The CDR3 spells CASSYGSGEQFF. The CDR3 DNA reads TGTGCCAGCAGCTATGGTTCAGGGGAGCAGTTCTTC.

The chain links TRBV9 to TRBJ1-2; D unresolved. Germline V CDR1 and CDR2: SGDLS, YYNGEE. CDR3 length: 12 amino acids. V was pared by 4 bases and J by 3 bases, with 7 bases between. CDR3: CASSQSYYGYTF. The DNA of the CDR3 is TGTGCCAGCAGCCAGAGCTACTATGGCTACACCTTC.

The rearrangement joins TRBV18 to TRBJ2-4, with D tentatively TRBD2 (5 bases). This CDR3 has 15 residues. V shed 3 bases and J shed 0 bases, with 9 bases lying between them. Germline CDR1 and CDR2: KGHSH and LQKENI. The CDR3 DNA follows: TGTGCCAGCTCACCGAGTGGACTAGCCAAAAACATTCAGTACTTC. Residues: CASSPSGLAKNIQYF.

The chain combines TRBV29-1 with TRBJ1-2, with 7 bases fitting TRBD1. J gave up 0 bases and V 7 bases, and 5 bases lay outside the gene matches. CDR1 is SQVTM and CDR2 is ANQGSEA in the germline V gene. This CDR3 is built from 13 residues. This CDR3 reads CSAETGTNYGYTF. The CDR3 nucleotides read TGCAGCGCAGAGACAGGGACTAACTATGGCTACACCTTC.

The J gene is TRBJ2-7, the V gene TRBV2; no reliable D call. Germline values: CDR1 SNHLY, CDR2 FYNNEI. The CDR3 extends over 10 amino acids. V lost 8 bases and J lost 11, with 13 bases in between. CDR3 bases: TGTGCCAGCTCCCAGGATTCGAAGTACTTC. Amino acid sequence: CASSQDSKYF. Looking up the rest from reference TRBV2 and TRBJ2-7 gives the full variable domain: EPEVTQTPSHQVTQMGQEVILRCVPISNHLYFYWYRQILGQKVEFLVSFYNNEISEKSEIFDDQFSVERPDGSNFTLKIRSTKLEDSAMYFCASSQDSKYFGPGTRLTVT.

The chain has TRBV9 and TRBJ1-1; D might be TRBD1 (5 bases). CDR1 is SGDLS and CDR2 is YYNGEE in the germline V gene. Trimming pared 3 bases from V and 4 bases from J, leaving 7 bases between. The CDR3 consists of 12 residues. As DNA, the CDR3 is TGTGCCAGCAGCGCTGGGGGCACTGAAGCTTTCTTT. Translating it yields CASSAGGTEAFF.

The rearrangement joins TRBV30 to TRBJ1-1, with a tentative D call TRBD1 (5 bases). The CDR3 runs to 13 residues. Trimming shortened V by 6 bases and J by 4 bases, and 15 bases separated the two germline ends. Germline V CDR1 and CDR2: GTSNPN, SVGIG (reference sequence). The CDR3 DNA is TGTGCCTGCTACAGGCCCCGGGGCACTGAAGCTTTCTTT. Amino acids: CACYRPRGTEAFF.

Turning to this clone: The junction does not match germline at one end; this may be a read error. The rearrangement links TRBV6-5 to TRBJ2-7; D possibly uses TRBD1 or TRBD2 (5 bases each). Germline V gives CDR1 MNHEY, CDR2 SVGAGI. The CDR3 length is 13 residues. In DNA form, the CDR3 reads TGTGCCAGCAGTTACTCCCGGGACCAGACTTGGAGCTTC. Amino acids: CASSYSRDQTWSF.